Shown below are 17 T cell receptor beta chains from a single sample sequenced in a study of blood T cell repertoires in COVID-19 (dated by TCRdb to about 2020). The library was produced with the immunoSEQ multiplex PCR assay. TCRdb retrieved this table from immuneACCESS and kept in-frame rearrangements only. Not all clones are present; in checked studies, unresolved V genes account for under half, and no reason is known for the remainder. The sample table lists approximately 89,000 clones, roughly 80% of them with a count of one. 15% to 20% of the sample is in the top ten clones. The specimen sequenced was peripheral blood. These receptors were taken from a human donor in a cohort sampled during active COVID-19.

This chain connects TRBV5-1 to TRBJ2-6, with D possibly being TRBD1 (6 bases). Trimming stripped 4 bases from V and 2 bases from J, with 19 bases between. CDR1 and CDR2 from the germline V gene are SGHRS and YFSETQ. This CDR3 has 18 residues. The CDR3 nucleotides read TGCGCCAGCAGCCCCGGACAGCTAATAAACGCTGGGGCCAACGTCCTGACTTTC. It codes for CASSPGQLINAGANVLTF.

V is TRBV6-5 and J is TRBJ2-7; D possibly corresponds to TRBD2 (6 bases). The CDR3 is 16 amino acids. V was trimmed by 2 bases and J by 3 bases, leaving 17 bases between them. The germline V gene has CDR1 MNHEY and CDR2 SVGAGI. CDR3 nucleotide sequence: TGTGCCAGCAGTTACGGTTCTACGCGGGACGGCTACGAGCAGTACTTC. This codes for CASSYGSTRDGYEQYF.

V and J are TRBV3-1 (or the pseudogene TRBV3-2) and TRBJ2-3, with 7 nucleotides matching TRBD2. The CDR3 sequence is 13 residues long. Per germline, CDR1 LGHDT and CDR2 YNNKEL (reference sequence). After removal of 1 base from V and 8 bases from J, the junction contained 3 bases not matched to a gene. CDR3 residues: CASSQGAGVTQYF. The CDR3 DNA is TGTGCCAGCAGCCAAGGGGCGGGGGTTACGCAGTATTTT.

V gene TRBV10-3 combines with J gene TRBJ1-1; TRBD1 aligns across 8 bases. Trimming took 7 bases from V and 1 from J; bases not matched to a gene: 2. The germline V gene encodes CDR1 ENHRY and CDR2 SYGVKD. CDR3 size: 13 residues. CDR3 residues: CAITGQGNTEAFF. The CDR3 bases are TGTGCCATCACCGGACAGGGGAACACTGAAGCTTTCTTT.

This chain connects TRBV2 to TRBJ2-5, with a tentative D call TRBD1 (5 bases). Germline V gene sequence: CDR1 SNHLY, CDR2 FYNNEI. This CDR3 has 14 amino acids. The V end lost 3 bases, the J end lost 1 base, and 9 bases lay between the germline ends. The CDR3 DNA reads TGTGCCAGCAGTGACAGGACACCCCAAGAGACCCAGTACTTC. Translation: CASSDRTPQETQYF.

This chain uses TRBV5-6 with TRBJ2-2; D is possibly TRBD2 (7 bases). Germline values: CDR1 SGHDT, CDR2 YYEEEE. Trimming pared 4 bases from V and 0 bases from J, leaving 16 bases between. The CDR3 consists of 17 residues. CDR3 in amino acids: CASSSNGGASNTGELFF. CDR3 DNA sequence: TGTGCCAGCAGCAGTAATGGGGGGGCGTCGAACACCGGGGAGCTGTTTTTT. The full variable domain, rest sourced from reference TRBV5-6 and TRBJ2-2, is DAGVTQSPTHLIKTRGQQVTLRCSPKSGHDTVSWYQQALGQGPQFIFQYYEEEERQRGNFPDRFSGHQFPNYSSELNVNALLLGDSALYLCASSSNGGASNTGELFFGEGSRLTVL.

The chain uses TRBV9 and TRBJ2-1, with 9 bases matching TRBD2. CDR1 and CDR2 (germline): SGDLS, YYNGEE. The CDR3 totals 18 residues. J lost 5 bases, V lost 0 bases, and 12 bases had no gene match. CDR3 DNA sequence: TGTGCCAGCAGCGTAGCTACTAGTGGCGGGAGGGAGAACAATGAGCAGTTCTTC. It specifies CASSVATSGGRENNEQFF.

The rearrangement joins TRBV9 to TRBJ1-2, with D hard to call. This CDR3 spans 13 amino acids. CDR1 and CDR2 (germline): SGDLS, YYNGEE. V lost 3 bases and J 4 bases, leaving 10 bases between the germline ends. The CDR3 coding sequence is TGTGCCAGCAGCGGGCGGGGTCCCTATGGCTACACCTTC. Its translation is CASSGRGPYGYTF.

V is TRBV7-6 and J is TRBJ2-7; 10 bases are shared with TRBD1. After removal of 6 bases from V and 4 bases from J, the junction contained 6 bases not matched to a gene. CDR3 length: 14 amino acids. Germline lookup yields CDR1 SGHVS and CDR2 FNYEAQ. In nucleotides, the CDR3 is TGTGCCAGCAGTCCATGGGACAGGGGTTACGAGCAGTACTTC. This sequence encodes CASSPWDRGYEQYF.

The rearrangement joins TRBV3-1 (or the pseudogene TRBV3-2) to TRBJ1-2; D is ambiguous. V dropped 1 base and J dropped 0 bases, with 6 bases sitting between them. Germline-derived CDR1 and CDR2 are LGHDT and YNNKEL (reference sequence). This CDR3 spans 14 amino acids. The CDR3 DNA reads as TGTGCCAGCAGCCAAGGCCAGTCTAACTATGGCTACACCTTC. It codes for CASSQGQSNYGYTF.

The chain uses TRBV7-2 and TRBJ1-3; D uncertain. CDR1 SGHTA and CDR2 FQGNSA come from the germline V gene. V was trimmed by 2 bases and J by 7 bases, leaving 15 bases between them. The CDR3 is made up of 15 amino acids. CDR3 bases: TGTGCCAGCAGCTTACGTCGTGATGGCTGGAACACCATATATTTT. Encoded protein: CASSLRRDGWNTIYF. Full variable domain (rest looked up from reference TRBV7-2 and TRBJ1-3): GAGVSQSPSNKVTEKGKDVELRCDPISGHTALYWYRQSLGQGLEFLIYFQGNSAPDKSGLPSDRFSAERTGGSVSTLTIQRTQQEDSAVYLCASSLRRDGWNTIYFGEGSWLTVV.

The chain combines TRBV14 with TRBJ2-7; 11 positions match TRBD1. Germline V gives CDR1 SGHDN, CDR2 FVKESK. Trimming at V came to 3 bases and at J to 4 bases, leaving 5 bases not matched to a gene. This CDR3 region has 15 residues. CDR3 coding DNA: TGTGCCAGCAGCCAGGGGACAGGGGGAAGGTACGAGCAGTACTTC. Protein sequence: CASSQGTGGRYEQYF.

This chain uses TRBV18 with TRBJ2-7, with 9 bases aligning to TRBD2. After removal of 6 bases from V and 3 bases from J, the junction contained 6 bases not matched to a gene. CDR1 and CDR2 from the germline V gene are KGHSH and LQKENI. There are 14 residues in the CDR3. CDR3: CASSVSGRIYEQYF. CDR3 coding DNA: TGTGCCAGCTCCGTCAGCGGGAGGATCTACGAGCAGTACTTC. Looking up the rest from reference TRBV18 and TRBJ2-7 gives the full variable domain: NAGVMQNPRHLVRRRGQEARLRCSPMKGHSHVYWYRQLPEEGLKFMVYLQKENIIDESGMPKERFSAEFPKEGPSILRIQQVVRGDSAAYFCASSVSGRIYEQYFGPGTRLTVT.

This clone was counted a few times. The rearrangement links TRBV5-1 to TRBJ2-1, with TRBD2 matching 10 bases. V was pared by 0 bases and J by 12 bases, with 9 bases of the junction left unmatched. The length of the CDR3 is 15 residues. CDR1 and CDR2 (germline): SGHRS, YFSETQ. This CDR3 is CASSLGQREGLRQFF. Written as DNA, the CDR3 is TGCGCCAGCAGCTTGGGCCAGCGGGAGGGCCTACGGCAGTTCTTC.

The rearrangement links TRBV19 to TRBJ2-7; D may be TRBD2 (5 bases). Germline V gives CDR1 LNHDA, CDR2 SQIVND (reference sequence). The CDR3 runs 16 residues. Trimming cost V 5 bases and J 0 bases, with 17 bases left between them. The CDR3 nucleotides are TGTGCCAGTAGTTCTCCCCTCGGCGGAGGCTCCTACGAGCAGTACTTC. It codes for CASSSPLGGGSYEQYF.

The chain couples TRBV28 to TRBJ2-5, with 10 bases lining up with TRBD1. With 5 bases clipped from V and 1 base from J, the junction kept 4 bases outside the gene matches. The CDR3 is 15 residues long. Germline CDR1 reads MDHEN; CDR2 reads SYDVKM. Here the CDR3 reads CASSPRQGAQETQYF. In DNA, the CDR3 is TGTGCCAGCAGTCCCAGACAGGGGGCCCAAGAGACCCAGTACTTC.

The V and J genes are TRBV3-1 (or the pseudogene TRBV3-2) and TRBJ1-1; D is ambiguous. CDR1 and CDR2 from the germline V gene are LGHDT and YNNKEL (reference sequence). Trimming took off 10 bases at V and 3 bases at J, with 15 bases between the two ends. The CDR3 has 13 residues. The CDR3 DNA is TGTGCCACGGGTCCCACTTTGGACACTGAAGCTTTCTTT. Translation: CATGPTLDTEAFF.